The clone carrying this T cell receptor beta chain was observed a few times. Using its own MiXCR run on the 5' RACE reads, TCRdb lists one record per CDR3 protein. The sample has around 230,000 distinct CDR3 sequences, roughly 6.8% seen once. Germline CDR1 reads SEHNR; CDR2 reads FQNEAQ (reference sequence). V lost 2 bases to trimming and J lost 0 bases, with 11 bases between them. The CDR3 extends over 16 amino acids. This record belongs to a study of T cells after yellow fever vaccination. The sample consisted of CD4+ T cells sorted from PBMCs, taken on the day of the yellow fever booster vaccination. The rearrangement links TRBV7-9 to TRBJ2-4, with D uncertain. The TCR originated in a man aged 25 to 40 who received the YFV17D yellow fever vaccine. CDR3 in amino acids: CASSLFGRLAKNIQYF. The CDR3 coding sequence is TGTGCCAGCAGCTTATTCGGCCGGTTAGCCAAAAACATTCAGTACTTC.